This TCR beta chain was retrieved from a study of CD8+ T cells in alopecia areata. In the study overall: Twice daily, treated patients received 5 to 10 mg of oral tofacitinib. Study-level results: Elevated clonality characterized lesional scalp relative to normal scalp, particularly in alopecia totalis/universalis.

Remarks on this clone: Antigen unknown.

Reverse transcription of extracted RNA yielded cDNA, which provided the sequencing template. The table came from immunoSEQ multiplex PCR; TCRdb's copy has only in-frame clones and leaves some out. The data contain about 91,000 clones, roughly 47% of them singletons. The V end lost 1 base, the J end lost 8 bases, and 4 bases lay between the germline ends. This CDR3 region has 11 residues. In germline, CDR1 is SGHAT, CDR2 FQNNGV. Alopecia areata patients provided lesional scalp punch biopsies and peripheral blood, both collected for the study. Cell sorting was applied to PBMCs, and CD4+ and CD8+ T cells were collected.

J is TRBJ2-3 and V is TRBV11-2; unclear D gene. Sample: CD4+ T cells sorted from blood. The source is a human donor with alopecia areata. In DNA, the CDR3 is TGTGCCAGCAGCTTAGGTGGTACGCAGTATTTT. Translated, it gives CASSLGGTQYF.